The 23 T cell receptor beta chains listed next were all sequenced from one sample in a study of control samples from healthy donors and cancer patients. The table came from immunoSEQ multiplex PCR; TCRdb's copy has only in-frame clones and leaves some out. Of about 54,000 clones in the sample, 95% to 96% are singletons; the top ten hold about 2%. The sequenced sample consisted of blood. The receptor source for this set is a woman aged 30 to 39 in good health.

The V gene is TRBV2, the J gene TRBJ2-1; D ambiguous. Germline V gene data show CDR1 as SNHLY and CDR2 as FYNNEI. The CDR3 consists of 13 residues. V was clipped by 3 bases and J by 6 bases, with 9 bases between them. The CDR3 DNA reads TGTGCCAGCAGTGACGTCTTAAGCAATGAGCAGTTCTTC. This sequence encodes CASSDVLSNEQFF. The full variable domain, rest sourced from reference TRBV2 and TRBJ2-1, is EPEVTQTPSHQVTQMGQEVILRCVPISNHLYFYWYRQILGQKVEFLVSFYNNEISEKSEIFDDQFSVERPDGSNFTLKIRSTKLEDSAMYFCASSDVLSNEQFFGPGTRLTVL.

Only one count was recorded for this clone. CDR3 region: CASSSGVGVAKNIQYF. The CDR3 nucleotides are TGTGCCAGTAGCTCGGGGGTGGGGGTAGCCAAAAACATTCAGTACTTC. This chain links TRBV19 with TRBJ2-4; perhaps TRBD2 as D (6 bases). CDR1 is LNHDA and CDR2 is SQIVND in the germline V gene (reference sequence). CDR3 length: 16 amino acids. The V end was cut by 6 bases, the J end by 0 bases, with 15 bases between.

V gene TRBV6-4 combines with J gene TRBJ2-1; 11 bases align to TRBD2. V trimming: 4 bases; J trimming: 10 bases; junction bases outside the gene matches: 9. The CDR3 spans 15 residues. Germline CDR1 MRHNA, CDR2 SNTAGT. This chain's CDR3 is CASSVASGRIGEQFF. CDR3 nucleotides: TGTGCCAGCAGTGTGGCTAGCGGGAGGATAGGCGAGCAGTTCTTC.

The CDR3 DNA reads TGTGCCAGCAGCTTATCGCAGGGGGGCTATGGCTACACCTTC. It is translated as CASSLSQGGYGYTF. This chain connects TRBV7-9 to TRBJ1-2; 7 bases fit TRBD1. V lost 2 bases, J lost 4 bases, and 4 bases stayed unmatched. The germline V gene has CDR1 SEHNR and CDR2 FQNEAQ (reference sequence). CDR3 size: 14 residues.

The chain couples TRBV5-6 to TRBJ2-5, with D hard to call. Germline V lookup: CDR1 SGHDT, CDR2 YYEEEE. The CDR3 extends over 13 amino acids. Trimming took 4 bases from V and 2 from J, leaving 9 bases between them. The CDR3 DNA reads as TGTGCCAGCAGCCCACCCTGGCAAGAGACCCAGTACTTC. Translated, it gives CASSPPWQETQYF. The full variable domain, in which reference TRBV5-6 and TRBJ2-5 provide the parts outside the CDR3, is DAGVTQSPTHLIKTRGQQVTLRCSPKSGHDTVSWYQQALGQGPQFIFQYYEEEERQRGNFPDRFSGHQFPNYSSELNVNALLLGDSALYLCASSPPWQETQYFGPGTRLLVL.

J is TRBJ1-5 and V is TRBV10-1, with D hard to call. The CDR3 runs to 14 residues. Trimming took 4 bases from V and 6 from J, leaving 13 bases between them. Germline V gene sequence: CDR1 WNHNN, CDR2 SYGVQD (reference sequence). The CDR3 DNA sequence: TGCGCCAGCAGTGCCGGTGGGCTTACTCAGCCCCAGCATTTT. The encoded protein is CASSAGGLTQPQHF.

The chain combines TRBV2 with TRBJ2-2; 8 bases line up with TRBD2. Germline loops: CDR1 SNHLY, CDR2 FYNNEI. V lost 5 bases to trimming and J lost 0 bases; unmatched junction nucleotides: 5. The CDR3 contains 16 residues. In DNA, the CDR3 is TGTGCCAGCAGTAACACGGGAGGGTCGAACACCGGGGAGCTGTTTTTT. Protein sequence: CASSNTGGSNTGELFF.

The gene calls are TRBV24-1 and TRBJ1-1; D is unresolved. The CDR3 is made up of 12 amino acids. Germline lookup yields CDR1 KGHDR and CDR2 SFDVKD. V was cut by 3 bases and J by 5 bases, with 6 bases left in between. This CDR3 is CATSDGWTEAFF. The CDR3 coding sequence is TGTGCCACCAGTGATGGGTGGACTGAAGCTTTCTTT.

V gene TRBV12-5 combines with J gene TRBJ2-2; 9 bases agree with TRBD2. Germline values: CDR1 LGHNT, CDR2 FRNRAP. V was pared by 4 bases and J by 0 bases, with 3 bases of the junction left unmatched. The CDR3 runs 16 residues. The DNA for the CDR3 is TGTGCTAGTGGTTGGGCTAGCGGGACGAACACCGGGGAGCTGTTTTTT. This translates into CASGWASGTNTGELFF.

This chain uses TRBV20-1 with TRBJ2-3, with TRBD1 matching over 12 bases. Germline values: CDR1 DFQATT, CDR2 SNEGSKA (reference sequence). The CDR3 extends over 15 amino acids. V gave up 3 bases and J gave up 4 bases; unmatched junction bases: 5. This CDR3 reads CSASGTGGGPDTQYF. In DNA form, the CDR3 reads TGCAGTGCTAGTGGGACAGGGGGCGGGCCAGATACGCAGTATTTT.

Only one count was recorded for this clone. The chain links TRBV28 to TRBJ2-1, with 8 positions matching TRBD2. This CDR3 region has 12 residues. Looked up from germline, CDR1 is MDHEN and CDR2 is SYDVKM. CDR3 bases: TGTACAGCGGGAGTATCCTACAATGAGCAGTTCTTC. Residues: CTAGVSYNEQFF.

The rearrangement links TRBV4-1 to TRBJ1-4, with D possibly TRBD1 on 6 matching bases. Germline V gene data show CDR1 as MGHRA and CDR2 as YSYEKL. The CDR3 consists of 15 residues. V shed 3 bases and J shed 10 bases, with 18 bases lying between them. For the CDR3, the DNA is TGCGCCAGCAGCCAGGCCGGGACAACACCTGGAAAACTGTTTTTT. Residues: CASSQAGTTPGKLFF.

The rearrangement joins TRBV2 to TRBJ2-1; TRBD1 agrees at 7 bases. CDR1 and CDR2 from the germline V gene are SNHLY and FYNNEI. This CDR3 comprises 15 residues. J was trimmed by 1 base and V by 6 bases; bases with no gene match: 6. CDR3 bases: TGTGCCAGCAGGGGGGACAGTGGTTCCTACAATGAGCAGTTCTTC. Protein: CASRGDSGSYNEQFF.

The genes are TRBV29-1 and TRBJ2-1; D may be TRBD2 (5 bases). This CDR3 has 13 residues. Germline CDR1 SQVTM, CDR2 ANQGSEA. The ends were cut back, 5 bases at V and 7 bases at J, with 15 bases in the middle. The CDR3 DNA is TGCAGCGTTTCGGGGTTCTTCGGTAATGAGCAGTTCTTC. Its protein is CSVSGFFGNEQFF.

CDR3 amino acids: CASSLVAGADTQYF. DNA for the CDR3: TGTGCCAGCAGCTTGGTAGCGGGAGCAGATACGCAGTATTTT. The chain links TRBV7-2 to TRBJ2-3; 9 nucleotides match TRBD2. Per germline, CDR1 SGHTA and CDR2 FQGNSA. The length of the CDR3 is 14 residues. J was trimmed by 4 bases and V by 3 bases; bases with no gene match: 2. Together with reference TRBV7-2 and TRBJ2-3, the CDR3 gives the full variable domain: GAGVSQSPSNKVTEKGKDVELRCDPISGHTALYWYRQSLGQGLEFLIYFQGNSAPDKSGLPSDRFSAERTGGSVSTLTIQRTQQEDSAVYLCASSLVAGADTQYFGPGTRLTVL.

The chain recombines TRBV21-1 with TRBJ2-7; the table's D call of TRBD1 was not tested on the DNA. TRBV21-1 is assigned pseudogene status. This CDR3 spans 16 amino acids. The CDR3 sequence: CASSDPPDRVNYEQYF. The CDR3 region has the DNA TGTGCCAGCAGCGACCCACCCGACAGGGTAAACTACGAGCAGTACTTC.

This CDR3 is CASSFGTHEQYF. The CDR3 coding sequence is TGTGCCAGCAGTTTTGGGACCCACGAGCAGTACTTC. The chain carries TRBV12-3 or TRBV12-4 and TRBJ2-7; the D gene could be TRBD1 or TRBD2 (5 bases each). The V end was cut by 3 bases, the J end by 5 bases, with 8 bases between. There are 12 residues in the CDR3.

The chain uses TRBV12-3 or TRBV12-4 and TRBJ2-1; D unclear. V lost 8 bases and J 10 bases, leaving 9 bases between the germline ends. This CDR3 has 10 residues. The CDR3: CASGEAEQFF. The CDR3 DNA reads as TGTGCCAGCGGTGAGGCAGAGCAGTTCTTC.

About this clone itself: The sample has other DNA sequences that encode this CDR3 too. The chain uses TRBV27 and TRBJ2-7, with a possible D match to TRBD2 (6 bases). V was clipped by 8 bases and J by 4 bases, with 12 bases between them. The V gene's germline CDR1 is MNHEY and CDR2 SMNVEV (reference sequence). The CDR3 runs 12 residues. The DNA for the CDR3 is TGTGCCAGCGGGCCCGGGAGTTACGAGCAGTACTTC. Its protein product is CASGPGSYEQYF.

This chain uses TRBV15 with TRBJ1-5; D not certain. Germline values: CDR1 LNHNV, CDR2 YYDKDF (reference sequence). The CDR3 length is 16 residues. Trimming left V 1 base short and J 1 base short, with 11 bases between. For the CDR3, the DNA is TGTGCCACCAGCAGAGTTGGAGGGTTAAGCAATCAGCCCCAGCATTTT. Amino acids: CATSRVGGLSNQPQHF. Looking up the rest from reference TRBV15 and TRBJ1-5 gives the full variable domain: DAMVIQNPRYQVTQFGKPVTLSCSQTLNHNVMYWYQQKSSQAPKLLFHYYDKDFNNEADTPDNFQSRRPNTSFCFLDIRSPGLGDTAMYLCATSRVGGLSNQPQHFGDGTRLSIL.

The chain combines TRBV28 with TRBJ2-5, with D perhaps TRBD1 (6 bases). Trimming left V 3 bases short and J 3 bases short, with 17 bases between. CDR1 and CDR2 from the germline V gene are MDHEN and SYDVKM. The CDR3 sequence is 16 residues long. CDR3 sequence: CASSFYSTGLKETQYF. For the CDR3, the DNA is TGTGCCAGCAGTTTTTATTCGACAGGCCTAAAAGAGACCCAGTACTTC.

The chain uses TRBV4-1 and TRBJ1-1; D may be TRBD1 (6 bases). CDR3 length equals 14 residues. The V gene's germline CDR1 is MGHRA and CDR2 YSYEKL. The V and J ends lost 3 bases and 6 bases respectively, with 14 bases between them. CDR3 DNA sequence: TGCGCCAGCAGCCAGGAGGGGGTGGGTGCTGAAGCTTTCTTT. This gives the protein CASSQEGVGAEAFF.

This chain joins TRBV5-1 and TRBJ2-7; D tentatively fits TRBD1 or TRBD2 (5 bases each). Germline V lookup: CDR1 SGHRS, CDR2 YFSETQ. Trimming shortened V by 3 bases and J by 2 bases, and 9 bases separated the two germline ends. CDR3 length: 13 amino acids. In DNA form, the CDR3 reads TGCGCCAGCAGCTATGGGGACCCCTACGAGCAGTACTTC. Protein: CASSYGDPYEQYF.